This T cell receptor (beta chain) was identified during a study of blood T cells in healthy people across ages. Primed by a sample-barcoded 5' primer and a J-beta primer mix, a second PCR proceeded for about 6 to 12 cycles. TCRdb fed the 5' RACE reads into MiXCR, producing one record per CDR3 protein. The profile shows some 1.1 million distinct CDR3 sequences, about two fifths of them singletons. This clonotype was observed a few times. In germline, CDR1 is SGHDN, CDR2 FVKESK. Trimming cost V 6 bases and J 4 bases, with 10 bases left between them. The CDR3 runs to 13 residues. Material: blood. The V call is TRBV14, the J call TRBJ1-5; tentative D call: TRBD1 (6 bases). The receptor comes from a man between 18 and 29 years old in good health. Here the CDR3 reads CASSGQINQPQHF. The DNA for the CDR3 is TGTGCCAGCAGTGGACAGATTAATCAGCCCCAGCATTTT.